Below are 11 T cell receptor beta chains sequenced from a single sample in a study of T cell responses to AZD1222 COVID-19 vaccine. Libraries were prepared by immunoSEQ multiplex PCR; TCRdb keeps only in-frame clonotypes and omits some of them. The sample includes over 70,000 clones, roughly nine tenths of them seen just once. The sample was peripheral blood, taken 28 days after the second AZD1222 dose. All receptors come from an adult who received the AZD1222 COVID-19 vaccine.

The V gene is TRBV29-1, the J gene TRBJ1-1, with a possible D match to TRBD1 (6 bases). The CDR3 runs to 13 residues. Trimming cost V 6 bases and J 0 bases, with 11 bases left between them. CDR1 is SQVTM and CDR2 is ANQGSEA in the germline V gene. The CDR3 spells CSVAGAVNTEAFF. The CDR3 nucleotides are TGCAGCGTGGCAGGGGCGGTGAACACTGAAGCTTTCTTT.

The rearrangement joins TRBV4-1 to TRBJ1-4; the match to TRBD1 covers 7 bases. V trimming: 4 bases; J trimming: 6 bases; junction bases outside the gene matches: 8. CDR1 MGHRA and CDR2 YSYEKL come from the germline V gene. The CDR3 spans 15 residues. The CDR3 sequence is CASSPGGQIYEKLFF. The CDR3 DNA is TGCGCCAGCAGCCCCGGGGGACAGATATATGAAAAACTGTTTTTT.

This rearrangement joins TRBV9 to TRBJ2-2; the match to TRBD2 covers 9 bases. CDR1 SGDLS and CDR2 YYNGEE come from the germline V gene. J gave up 5 bases and V 0 bases, and 2 bases lay outside the gene matches. The CDR3 spans 15 residues. This CDR3 is CASSVVAGETGELFF. The CDR3, as DNA: TGTGCCAGCAGCGTAGTAGCGGGGGAAACCGGGGAGCTGTTTTTT.

The table lists this clone with a few counts. CDR3 in DNA: TGTGCTAGTGATACCCCAGGGGGCGCGTGGACTGAAGCTTTCTTT. Its translation: CASDTPGGAWTEAFF. This chain connects TRBV12-5 to TRBJ1-1; 8 bases line up with TRBD1. Germline V lookup: CDR1 LGHNT, CDR2 FRNRAP. V shed 7 bases and J 5 bases; nucleotides not matched to a gene: 12. CDR3 length equals 15 residues.

V gene TRBV19 combines with J gene TRBJ1-2; a weak D match, TRBD1 (5 bases). CDR3 length: 16 amino acids. V was pared by 1 base and J by 8 bases, with 20 bases between. Germline V gives CDR1 LNHDA, CDR2 SQIVND (reference sequence). In nucleotides, the CDR3 is TGTGCCAGTAGTATAGCCCCAACACCGGGACCCGGGGGCTACACCTTC. This sequence encodes CASSIAPTPGPGGYTF. Together with reference TRBV19 and TRBJ1-2, the CDR3 gives the full variable domain: DGGITQSPKYLFRKEGQNVTLSCEQNLNHDAMYWYRQDPGQGLRLIYYSQIVNDFQKGDIAEGYSVSREKKESFPLTVTSAQKNPTAFYLCASSIAPTPGPGGYTFGSGTRLTVV.

This chain connects TRBV3-1 (or the pseudogene TRBV3-2) to TRBJ2-1; tentative D call: TRBD2 (5 bases). Germline V lookup: CDR1 LGHDT, CDR2 YNNKEL (reference sequence). This CDR3 is built from 15 residues. The V and J ends lost 2 bases and 0 bases respectively, with 8 bases between them. CDR3 coding DNA: TGTGCCAGCAGCCAAACTAGTGGCTCCTACAATGAGCAGTTCTTC. Its translation is CASSQTSGSYNEQFF.

The chain employs TRBV9 and TRBJ2-3; TRBD2 agrees at 7 bases. Germline CDR1 reads SGDLS; CDR2 reads YYNGEE. The CDR3 has 15 amino acids. Trimming at V came to 3 bases and at J to 6 bases, leaving 10 bases not matched to a gene. The chain's CDR3 is CASSAGGGVADTQYF. As DNA, the CDR3 is TGTGCCAGCAGCGCCGGGGGAGGGGTGGCGGATACGCAGTATTTT.

This clone was seen a single time. This rearrangement joins TRBV6-5 to TRBJ1-2; the D is unclear. Germline-derived CDR1 and CDR2 are MNHEY and SVGAGI. This CDR3 is built from 14 residues. V was pared by 6 bases and J by 4 bases, with 15 bases between. This CDR3 is CASRPTAGIYGYTF. In DNA, the CDR3 is TGTGCCAGCAGACCGACGGCCGGTATCTATGGCTACACCTTC.

V gene TRBV27 combines with J gene TRBJ2-7; possible D gene TRBD2, 5 bases. Germline lookup yields CDR1 MNHEY and CDR2 SMNVEV (reference sequence). This CDR3 region has 16 residues. The V end lost 5 bases, the J end lost 4 bases, and 21 bases lay between the germline ends. As DNA, the CDR3 is TGTGCCAGCAGTGGGCCCGGGAATAACGGTGGGTACGAGCAGTACTTC. It specifies CASSGPGNNGGYEQYF.

The chain carries TRBV6-5 and TRBJ2-1, with D perhaps TRBD1 or TRBD2 (5 bases each). Germline lookup yields CDR1 MNHEY and CDR2 SVGAGI. V gave up 9 bases and J gave up 10 bases, with 16 bases separating them. This CDR3 has 12 residues. CDR3 sequence reads: CASRQLRGEQFF. The DNA of the CDR3 is TGTGCCAGTCGACAGTTACGAGGGGAGCAGTTCTTC.

The genes are TRBV6-5 and TRBJ2-1; no clear D. The V gene lost 2 bases and the J gene lost 7 bases, with 3 bases spanning the gap. The CDR3 has 11 amino acids. Germline V lookup: CDR1 MNHEY, CDR2 SVGAGI. The CDR3 region has the DNA TGTGCCAGCAGTTACAGAAATGAGCAGTTCTTC. Its protein product is CASSYRNEQFF.